The 10 T cell receptor beta chains given below trace back to one sample, sequenced in a study of blood T cell repertoires in COVID-19. Clones were read by immunoSEQ multiplex PCR, and TCRdb kept only the in-frame ones, dropping some. Among about 230,000 clones listed, approximately 88% were seen once. Sequenced input: PBMCs or T cells enriched from blood (not recorded which). The receptors were gathered from a woman between 35 and 50 years old with acute COVID-19.

The chain links TRBV7-9 to TRBJ1-2; D is perhaps TRBD1 (6 bases). Germline loops: CDR1 SEHNR, CDR2 FQNEAQ (reference sequence). The CDR3 length is 13 residues. Trimming shortened V by 3 bases and J by 5 bases, and 10 bases separated the two germline ends. CDR3 sequence: CASSFGTGYGYTF. CDR3 DNA: TGTGCCAGCAGCTTCGGTACAGGGTATGGCTACACCTTC.

The chain joins TRBV24-1 to TRBJ1-1; 10 bases are a match to TRBD1. CDR1 and CDR2 from the germline V gene are KGHDR and SFDVKD. V was pared by 2 bases and J by 4 bases, with 6 bases of the junction left unmatched. The CDR3 spans 16 residues. The CDR3 spells CATSDSTGGRTTEAFF. In DNA form, the CDR3 reads TGTGCCACCAGTGATTCGACAGGGGGCCGGACCACTGAAGCTTTCTTT.

The CDR3 nucleotides read TGTGCCTGGAGTCCCCAGGGACTTGGCGGCTACACCTTC. As protein: CAWSPQGLGGYTF. V gene TRBV30 combines with J gene TRBJ1-2; tentatively, D is TRBD1 (5 bases). The V and J ends lost 2 bases and 8 bases respectively, with 15 bases between them. This CDR3 region has 13 residues. The V gene's germline CDR1 is GTSNPN and CDR2 SVGIG (reference sequence).

The chain employs TRBV5-3 and TRBJ1-3; 7 bases map to TRBD1. TRBV5-3 is placed among ORFs of uncertain function. The CDR3 runs 14 residues. The trim removed 1 base at V and 2 bases at J, leaving 0 bases unmatched. The CDR3 spells CARSLRGPGNTIYF. The CDR3 DNA reads TGTGCCAGAAGCTTGAGGGGGCCTGGAAACACCATATATTTT.

This clone appeared once. V and J are TRBV7-8 and TRBJ2-1; unclear D gene. Germline V gives CDR1 SGHVS, CDR2 FQNEAQ. V was trimmed by 5 bases and J by 3 bases, leaving 11 bases between them. The CDR3 has 14 amino acids. CDR3 coding DNA: TGTGCCAGCAGCCCCCCCCCTAACTACAATGAGCAGTTCTTC. Amino acid sequence: CASSPPPNYNEQFF.

The gene calls are TRBV5-8 and TRBJ1-2; TRBD1 aligns across 8 bases. CDR3 length: 15 residues. The V segment lost 4 bases and the J segment 6 bases; nucleotides outside the gene matches: 11. Per germline, CDR1 SGHTS and CDR2 YDEGEE. The CDR3 reads CASSPRTGKGDGYTF. The CDR3 DNA sequence: TGTGCCAGCAGCCCCCGGACAGGGAAGGGAGATGGCTACACCTTC.

V is TRBV12-3 or TRBV12-4 and J is TRBJ2-2; no clear D gene. CDR3 length: 13 residues. Trimming pared 3 bases from V and 8 bases from J, leaving 10 bases between. The chain's CDR3 is CASSFAEWGELFF. CDR3 in DNA: TGTGCCAGCAGTTTTGCAGAATGGGGGGAGCTGTTTTTT.

This clone was counted only a few times. The chain combines TRBV5-1 with TRBJ1-3; perhaps TRBD1 as D (5 bases). The CDR3 sequence is 17 residues long. Trimming took 4 bases from V and 0 from J, leaving 17 bases between them. CDR1 SGHRS and CDR2 YFSETQ come from the germline V gene. CDR3 region: CASSPVSTDYSGNTIYF. Written as DNA, the CDR3 is TGCGCCAGCAGCCCGGTATCGACAGATTACTCTGGAAACACCATATATTTT.

This clone was counted only a few times. The genes are TRBV30 and TRBJ1-1; 7 bases are a match to TRBD1. The V gene end was trimmed by 0 bases and the J gene end by 2 bases; junction bases not matched to a gene: 6. There are 15 residues in the CDR3. From germline, CDR1 is GTSNPN and CDR2 SVGIG (reference sequence). CDR3 sequence reads: CAWSVLGGLNTEAFF. The DNA for the CDR3 is TGTGCCTGGAGTGTATTAGGGGGCTTAAACACTGAAGCTTTCTTT. Looking up the rest from reference TRBV30 and TRBJ1-1 gives the full variable domain: SQTIHQWPATLVQPVGSPLSLECTVEGTSNPNLYWYRQAAGRGLQLLFYSVGIGQISSEVPQNLSASRPQDRQFILSSKKLLLSDSGFYLCAWSVLGGLNTEAFFGQGTRLTVV.

The rearrangement joins TRBV10-3 to TRBJ1-2, with a weak D call TRBD1 (5 bases). Germline V CDR1 and CDR2: ENHRY, SYGVKD. V dropped 3 bases and J dropped 7 bases, with 15 bases sitting between them. This CDR3 contains 14 residues. The CDR3 DNA sequence: TGTGCCATCAGTGACCAGGGTTCGCTTAGTGGCTACACCTTC. It translates to CAISDQGSLSGYTF.